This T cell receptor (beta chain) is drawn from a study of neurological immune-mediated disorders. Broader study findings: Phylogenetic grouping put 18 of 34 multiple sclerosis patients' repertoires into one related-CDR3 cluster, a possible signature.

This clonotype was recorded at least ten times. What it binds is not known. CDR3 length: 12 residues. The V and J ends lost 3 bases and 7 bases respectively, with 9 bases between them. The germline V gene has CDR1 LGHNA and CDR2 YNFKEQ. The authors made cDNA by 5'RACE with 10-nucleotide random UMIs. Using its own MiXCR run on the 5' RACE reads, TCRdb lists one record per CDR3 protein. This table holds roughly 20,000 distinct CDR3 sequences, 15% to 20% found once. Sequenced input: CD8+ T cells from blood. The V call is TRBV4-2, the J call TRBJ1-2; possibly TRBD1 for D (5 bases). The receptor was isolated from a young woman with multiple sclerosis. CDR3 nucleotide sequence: TGTGCCAGCAGCCAGGGGGTAGTTGGCTACACCTTC. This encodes CASSQGVVGYTF.